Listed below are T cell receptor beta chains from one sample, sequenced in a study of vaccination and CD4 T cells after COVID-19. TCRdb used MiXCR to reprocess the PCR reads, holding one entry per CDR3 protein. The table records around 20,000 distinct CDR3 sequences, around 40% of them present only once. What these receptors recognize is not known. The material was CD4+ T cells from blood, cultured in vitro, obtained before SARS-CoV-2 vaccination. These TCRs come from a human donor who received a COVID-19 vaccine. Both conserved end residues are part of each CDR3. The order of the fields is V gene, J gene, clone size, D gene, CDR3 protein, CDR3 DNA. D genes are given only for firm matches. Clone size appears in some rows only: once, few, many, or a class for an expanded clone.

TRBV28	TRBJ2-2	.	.	CASSRHYQGGTGELFF	TGTGCCAGCAGCCGCCATTACCAGGGGGGCACCGGGGAGCTGTTTTTT
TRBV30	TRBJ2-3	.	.	CAWGRDTDTQYF	TGTGCCTGGGGTAGGGATACAGATACGCAGTATTTT
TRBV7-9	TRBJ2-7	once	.	CASSTTDGYEQYF	TGTGCCAGCAGCACGACAGATGGGTACGAGCAGTACTTC
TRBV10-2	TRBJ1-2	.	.	CASSELSLANYGYTF	TGCGCCAGCAGTGAGCTTTCCCTGGCGAACTATGGCTACACCTTC
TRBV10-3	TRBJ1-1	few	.	CAISVNGGHSSAFF	TGTGCCATCAGTGTTAATGGGGGACATTCCTCGGCTTTCTTT
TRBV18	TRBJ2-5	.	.	CASSSTLEETQYF	TGTGCCAGCTCATCTACCCTGGAAGAGACCCAGTACTTC
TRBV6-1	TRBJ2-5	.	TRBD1	CASRQGYQETQYF	TGTGCCAGCAGACAGGGGTACCAAGAGACCCAGTACTTC
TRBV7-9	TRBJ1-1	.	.	CASSLAGNTEAFF	TGTGCCAGCAGCTTAGCGGGTAACACTGAAGCTTTCTTT
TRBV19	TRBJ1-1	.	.	CASSAGSGRAAFF	TGTGCCAGTAGTGCCGGGTCAGGAAGGGCAGCTTTCTTT
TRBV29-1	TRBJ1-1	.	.	CSVLGNTEAFF	TGCAGCGTCTTGGGTAACACTGAAGCTTTCTTT
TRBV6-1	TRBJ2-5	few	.	CASSQGAEGETQYF	TGTGCCAGCAGTCAGGGAGCGGAGGGGGAGACCCAGTACTTC
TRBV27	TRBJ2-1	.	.	CASSPRPANNEQFF	TGTGCCAGCAGCCCCCGTCCCGCGAACAATGAGCAGTTCTTC
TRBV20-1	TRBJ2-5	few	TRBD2	CSATRLAGTWETQYF	TGCAGTGCTACCCGACTAGCGGGGACGTGGGAGACCCAGTACTTC
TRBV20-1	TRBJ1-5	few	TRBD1	CSARDRVDQPQHF	TGCAGTGCTAGGGACAGGGTGGATCAGCCCCAGCATTTT
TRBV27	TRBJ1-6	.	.	CASSWGVEDSPLHF	TGTGCCAGCAGTTGGGGTGTGGAGGATTCACCCCTCCACTTT
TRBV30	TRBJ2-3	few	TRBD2	CAWETAGGTDTQYF	TGTGCCTGGGAAACAGCGGGGGGCACAGATACGCAGTATTTT
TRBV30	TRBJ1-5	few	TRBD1	CASSGTGGYQPQHF	TGTGCTTCCTCCGGGACAGGGGGGTATCAGCCCCAGCATTTT
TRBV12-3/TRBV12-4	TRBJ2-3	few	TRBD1	CASSSNRGRSTDTQYF	TGTGCCAGCAGCTCAAACAGGGGGCGTTCCACAGATACGCAGTATTTT
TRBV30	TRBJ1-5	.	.	CAWSADRPALTNQPQHF	TGTGCCTGGAGTGCCGACAGGCCAGCGTTGACCAATCAGCCCCAGCATTTT
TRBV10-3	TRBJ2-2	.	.	CAISVDFPTGELFF	TGTGCCATCAGTGTTGACTTCCCCACCGGGGAGCTGTTTTTT
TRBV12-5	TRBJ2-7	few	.	CASGGPAPGDRQYF	TGTGCTAGTGGGGGACCCGCCCCAGGGGATCGGCAGTACTTC
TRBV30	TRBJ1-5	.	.	CAWSGQSNQPQHF	TGTGCCTGGAGTGGACAGAGCAATCAGCCCCAGCATTTT
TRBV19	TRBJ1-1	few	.	CASLPGGSANTEAFF	TGTGCCAGTTTGCCGGGGGGTTCGGCGAACACTGAAGCTTTCTTT
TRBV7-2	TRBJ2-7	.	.	CASSRQGDYEQYF	TGTGCCAGCAGCCGACAAGGGGATTACGAGCAGTACTTC
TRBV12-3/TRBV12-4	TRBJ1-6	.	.	CASSLGSVGGPDSPLHF	TGTGCCAGCAGTTTAGGGTCAGTGGGGGGCCCAGATTCACCCCTCCACTTT
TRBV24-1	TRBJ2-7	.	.	CATSDAHSYEQYF	TGTGCCACCAGTGATGCACACTCCTACGAGCAGTACTTC
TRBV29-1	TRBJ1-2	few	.	CSVRGTDGYTF	TGCAGCGTTCGGGGGACTGATGGCTACACCTTC
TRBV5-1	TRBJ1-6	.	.	CASSLGPLSSYNSPLHF	TGCGCCAGCAGCTTGGGACCCCTCAGCTCCTATAATTCACCCCTCCACTTT
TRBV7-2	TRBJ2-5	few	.	CASSLRQPQTQYF	TGTGCCAGCAGCCTAAGACAACCCCAGACCCAGTACTTC
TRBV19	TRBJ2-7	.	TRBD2	CASTPPGGGAYEQYF	TGTGCCAGTACCCCGCCCGGCGGGGGGGCATACGAGCAGTACTTC
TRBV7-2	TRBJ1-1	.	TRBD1	CASREDRGSSTEAFF	TGTGCCAGCAGAGAGGACAGGGGTTCTTCCACTGAAGCTTTCTTT
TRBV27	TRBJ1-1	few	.	CASTVTPGNTEAFF	TGTGCCAGCACCGTTACTCCAGGGAACACTGAAGCTTTCTTT
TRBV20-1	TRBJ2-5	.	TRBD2	CSAPPGLGDQETQYF	TGCAGTGCTCCCCCGGGACTAGGCGACCAAGAGACCCAGTACTTC
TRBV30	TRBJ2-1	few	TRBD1	CAWTRNRDSYNEQFF	TGTGCCTGGACGCGAAACCGGGACAGCTACAATGAGCAGTTCTTC
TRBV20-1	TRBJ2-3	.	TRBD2	CSARLAGVAEDTQYF	TGCAGTGCTAGATTAGCGGGGGTAGCGGAAGATACGCAGTATTTT
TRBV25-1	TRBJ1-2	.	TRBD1	CASSRGQGSYGYTF	TGTGCCAGCAGTCGGGGACAGGGGTCCTATGGCTACACCTTC
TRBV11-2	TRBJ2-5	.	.	CASSLDSRGTQYF	TGTGCCAGCAGCTTAGATTCACGGGGGACCCAGTACTTC
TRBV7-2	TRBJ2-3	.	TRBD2	CASVVSGRTWDTQYF	TGTGCCAGCGTGGTAAGCGGGAGGACCTGGGATACGCAGTATTTT
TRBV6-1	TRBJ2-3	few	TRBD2	CASSSSGGAPDTQYF	TGTGCCAGCAGTAGTAGCGGGGGGGCCCCAGATACGCAGTATTTT
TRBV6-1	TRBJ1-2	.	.	CASSDRLRVYGYTF	TGTGCCAGCAGTGACAGGCTTCGTGTCTATGGCTACACCTTC
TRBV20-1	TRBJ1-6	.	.	CSARYREFNSPLHF	TGCAGTGCTAGATATCGGGAATTTAATTCACCCCTCCACTTT
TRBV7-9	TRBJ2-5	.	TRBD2	CASSPPGGQETQYF	TGTGCCAGCAGCCCCCCGGGGGGCCAAGAGACCCAGTACTTC
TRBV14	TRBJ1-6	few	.	CASSQGGGRFLHF	TGTGCCAGCAGCCAAGGCGGAGGCAGGTTTCTCCACTTT
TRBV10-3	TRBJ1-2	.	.	CAISEDSHPYGYTF	TGTGCCATCAGTGAGGACAGCCATCCGTATGGCTACACCTTC
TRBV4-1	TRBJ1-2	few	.	CASSQGPGRGPNYGYTF	TGCGCCAGCAGCCAAGGACCTGGTCGGGGCCCGAACTATGGCTACACCTTC
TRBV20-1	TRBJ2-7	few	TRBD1	CSAREADRAFEQYF	TGCAGTGCTAGAGAGGCGGACAGGGCTTTCGAGCAGTACTTC
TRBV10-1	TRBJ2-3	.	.	CASSEGGTDTQYF	TGCGCCAGCAGTGAGGGGGGCACAGATACGCAGTATTTT